This entry lists 9 T cell receptor beta chains sequenced from one sample in a study of blood T cell repertoires in COVID-19. Profiled with immunoSEQ multiplex PCR; TCRdb holds only in-frame clones, not every one. The table records roughly 40,000 clones, 70% to 85% of them present only once. Sequenced: peripheral blood. These receptors were taken from a human donor with acute or convalescent COVID-19. The donor label of this sample is uncertain.

CDR3 amino acids: CARPPPRNTEAFF. CDR3 coding DNA: TGCGCCAGGCCTCCCCCGAGAAACACTGAAGCTTTCTTT. This rearrangement joins TRBV5-1 to TRBJ1-1; D is unclear. V was clipped by 8 bases and J by 2 bases, with 13 bases between them. The length of the CDR3 is 13 residues. Germline V gene data show CDR1 as SGHRS and CDR2 as YFSETQ. Together with reference TRBV5-1 and TRBJ1-1, the CDR3 gives the full variable domain: KAGVTQTPRYLIKTRGQQVTLSCSPISGHRSVSWYQQTPGQGLQFLFEYFSETQRNKGNFPGRFSGRQFSNSRSEMNVSTLELGDSALYLCARPPPRNTEAFFGQGTRLTVV.

The sample holds a few counts of this clone. V and J are TRBV12-3 or TRBV12-4 and TRBJ1-1, with D tentatively TRBD1 (5 bases). The CDR3 loop spans 13 amino acids. V lost 3 bases to trimming and J lost 5 bases, with 10 bases between them. CDR3 residues: CASSFRVGTEAFF. For the CDR3, the DNA is TGTGCCAGCAGTTTCAGGGTAGGGACTGAAGCTTTCTTT.

The chain carries TRBV5-8 and TRBJ1-1, with 7 bases fitting TRBD1. Unmatched junction bases numbered 6, after V lost 4 bases and J lost 0 bases. The germline CDR1 and CDR2 sequences are SGHTS and YDEGEE. The CDR3 is made up of 15 amino acids. The CDR3 nucleotides read TGTGCCAGCAGCCCCAGGGGGTTGATGAACACTGAAGCTTTCTTT. Translating it yields CASSPRGLMNTEAFF. Full variable domain (outside the CDR3, taken from reference TRBV5-8 and TRBJ1-1): EAGVTQSPTHLIKTRGQQATLRCSPISGHTSVYWYQQALGLGLQFLLWYDEGEERNRGNFPPRFSGRQFPNYSSELNVNALELEDSALYLCASSPRGLMNTEAFFGQGTRLTVV.

The CDR3 DNA reads TGCGCCAGCAGCTTGGAAACTAGCGGGATTGCCAATGAGCAGTTCTTC. This translates into CASSLETSGIANEQFF. V usage is TRBV5-1 and J usage is TRBJ2-1; TRBD2 agrees at 10 bases. Germline CDR1 SGHRS, CDR2 YFSETQ. V gave up 0 bases and J gave up 6 bases; unmatched junction bases: 6. The CDR3 covers 16 residues.

This clone was detected once. The chain combines TRBV19 with TRBJ2-1; TRBD2 matches 14 bases. After removal of 1 base from V and 7 bases from J, the junction contained 9 bases not matched to a gene. The CDR3 covers 18 residues. Germline-derived CDR1 and CDR2 are LNHDA and SQIVND (reference sequence). The chain's CDR3 is CASSIVTSGGAYLNEQFF. CDR3 DNA sequence: TGTGCCAGTAGTATAGTGACTAGCGGGGGGGCCTATCTGAATGAGCAGTTCTTC.

The chain uses TRBV6-4 and TRBJ2-7; D unresolved. Deletions cut 3 bases from V and 2 bases from J, with 14 bases between. Germline loops: CDR1 MRHNA, CDR2 SNTAGT. CDR3 length: 15 residues. The CDR3 region is CASSELTPQAYEQYF. Written as DNA, the CDR3 is TGTGCCAGCAGTGAATTGACACCCCAGGCCTACGAGCAGTACTTC.

This chain connects TRBV2 to TRBJ1-2, with D uncertain. The V gene's germline CDR1 is SNHLY and CDR2 FYNNEI. The CDR3 consists of 11 residues. V lost 8 bases to trimming and J lost 8 bases, with 12 bases between them. The CDR3 DNA sequence: TGTGCCAGCCGAACCCTCGGGGGCTACACCTTC. Translating gives CASRTLGGYTF.

V and J are TRBV5-1 and TRBJ2-1; TRBD2 aligns across 15 bases. Germline V CDR1 and CDR2: SGHRS, YFSETQ. After removal of 2 bases from V and 8 bases from J, the junction contained 8 bases not matched to a gene. There are 17 residues in the CDR3. The CDR3 DNA reads TGCGCCAGCAGCTTATACCCGGGACTAGCGGGGGGCGATGAGCAGTTCTTC. It translates to CASSLYPGLAGGDEQFF.

This sequence joins TRBV28 and TRBJ2-7, with 8 bases matching TRBD1. The CDR3 spans 13 residues. With V trimmed by 8 bases and J by 2 bases, 5 bases remained unmatched. Germline V gene lookup returns CDR1 MDHEN and CDR2 SYDVKM. This CDR3 is CASRGTGTYEQYF. Here the CDR3 DNA reads TGTGCCAGCCGCGGGACAGGAACCTACGAGCAGTACTTC.